Each of the 22 T cell receptor beta chains below was sequenced from the same sample in a study of T cell repertoires in cytomegalovirus infection. TCRdb itself ran the reads through MiXCR, one entry per CDR3 protein. Of about 680,000 distinct CDR3 sequences listed, approximately 24% were seen once; the top ten hold 7.5% to 9%. Sequencing was done on a sample of CD8+ T cells from PBMCs. These receptors originate from a human donor in good health (CMV status not recorded). Some clones in this sample may be carry-over from other donors' samples.

This clonotype was counted at least ten times. This chain connects TRBV7-9 to TRBJ2-1; 9 positions agree with TRBD1. Germline V gives CDR1 SEHNR, CDR2 FQNEAQ (reference sequence). The CDR3 spans 17 residues. J was trimmed by 2 bases and V by 2 bases; bases with no gene match: 7. The CDR3 loop is CASSLMGQGGPYNEQFF. The CDR3 DNA is TGTGCCAGCAGCTTAATGGGACAGGGAGGACCCTACAATGAGCAGTTCTTC.

This clonotype was seen more than once but under ten times. The rearrangement joins TRBV2 to TRBJ1-5, with D unresolved. Germline loops: CDR1 SNHLY, CDR2 FYNNEI. The CDR3 contains 14 residues. Trimming stripped 6 bases from V and 0 bases from J, with 9 bases between. The CDR3 DNA reads TGTGCCAGCAGGGCCCCTTATAGCAATCAGCCCCAGCATTTT. Protein product: CASRAPYSNQPQHF.

This sequence joins TRBV20-1 and TRBJ2-5; tentatively, D is TRBD2 (7 bases). V was pared by 5 bases and J by 5 bases, with 12 bases between. The CDR3 length is 12 residues. Germline V CDR1 and CDR2: DFQATT, SNEGSKA (reference sequence). The CDR3 region is CSAWGGGETQYF. The CDR3 nucleotides are TGCAGTGCTTGGGGGGGCGGGGAGACCCAGTACTTC.

On this clonotype itself: A much larger clonotype is one base distant, so this may be a read error. The gene calls are TRBV5-3 and TRBJ2-1; 8 bases fit TRBD1. TRBV5-3 is an open reading frame, and its role is uncertain. The CDR3 runs 16 residues. The DNA of the CDR3 is TGTGCCAGCAGCTTGGACCCAGGGGGCGTCTTCAATGAGCAGTTCTTC. Encoded protein: CASSLDPGGVFNEQFF.

This clonotype came up a few times. The chain recombines TRBV6-2 or TRBV6-3 with TRBJ2-3, with 9 bases aligning to TRBD1. The CDR3 has 18 amino acids. V trimming: 5 bases; J trimming: 2 bases; junction bases outside the gene matches: 14. Germline-derived CDR1 and CDR2 are MNHEY and SVGEGT. CDR3 coding DNA: TGTGCCAGCAGTACCGTAAACCGGGACAGGGTTATCACAGATACGCAGTATTTT. Protein sequence: CASSTVNRDRVITDTQYF.

This clonotype occurred many times. One end of the junction does not line up with germline, which may come from a read error. The chain combines TRBV7-7 with TRBJ2-3; no definite D call. The V gene's germline CDR1 is SSHAT and CDR2 FNYEAQ (reference sequence). The CDR3 consists of 15 residues. CDR3 sequence: CASSFSPVWTDTQYF. Written as DNA, the CDR3 is TGTGCTAGCAGCTTTTCTCCAGTTTGGACAGATACGCAGTATTTT.

The chain is built from TRBV5-6 and TRBJ1-5; TRBD1 might be the D (5 bases). This CDR3 has 12 amino acids. Trimming took off 4 bases at V and 7 bases at J, with 9 bases between the two ends. Germline CDR1 and CDR2: SGHDT and YYEEEE. The CDR3: CASSVGGQPQHF. CDR3 in DNA: TGTGCCAGCAGCGTTGGGGGACAGCCCCAGCATTTT.

DNA for the CDR3: TGTGCCAAAGGGACAGGGGAAAACACTGAAGCTTTCTTT. This codes for CAKGTGENTEAFF. This sequence joins TRBV2 and TRBJ1-1; 10 bases map to TRBD1. Germline-derived CDR1 and CDR2 are SNHLY and FYNNEI. Trimming at V came to 10 bases and at J to 2 bases, leaving 4 bases not matched to a gene. The CDR3 has 13 residues.

This clonotype was picked up a small number of times. This chain joins TRBV5-1 and TRBJ1-1; D might be TRBD1 (6 bases). Per germline, CDR1 SGHRS and CDR2 YFSETQ. The CDR3 extends over 15 amino acids. The V end lost 0 bases, the J end lost 3 bases, and 12 bases lay between the germline ends. The CDR3 is CASSLVGGQYTEAFF. The DNA of the CDR3 is TGCGCCAGCAGCTTGGTTGGGGGGCAATACACTGAAGCTTTCTTT.

The chain has TRBV2 and TRBJ2-2; the match to TRBD1 covers 11 bases. Germline V CDR1 and CDR2: SNHLY, FYNNEI. J lost 0 bases, V lost 4 bases, and 4 bases had no gene match. There are 17 residues in the CDR3. CDR3 in DNA: TGTGCCAGCAGTGCCCGGGACAGGGGGTCGAACACCGGGGAGCTGTTTTTT. Its translation is CASSARDRGSNTGELFF. Using reference TRBV2 and TRBJ2-2 for the parts outside the CDR3, the full variable domain is EPEVTQTPSHQVTQMGQEVILRCVPISNHLYFYWYRQILGQKVEFLVSFYNNEISEKSEIFDDQFSVERPDGSNFTLKIRSTKLEDSAMYFCASSARDRGSNTGELFFGEGSRLTVL.

As regards this clonotype: A much larger clone sits a single nucleotide away, making a read error possible. The J gene is TRBJ2-2, the V gene TRBV7-9; D is unresolved. CDR3 length equals 10 residues. Per the germline V gene, CDR1 is SEHNR and CDR2 is FQNEAQ (reference sequence). The CDR3 region has the DNA TGTGTCAGCGACACCGGGGAGCTGTTTTTT. Amino acid sequence: CVSDTGELFF.

This clonotype appeared many times. V gene TRBV6-5 combines with J gene TRBJ2-1; possibly TRBD2 for D (6 bases). V lost 0 bases, J lost 6 bases, and 9 bases lay in between. The CDR3 is 14 amino acids. Germline CDR1 and CDR2: MNHEY and SVGAGI. DNA for the CDR3: TGTGCCAGCAGTTACTCGGGGACTTCCAATGAGCAGTTCTTC. Translated: CASSYSGTSNEQFF.

The chain recombines TRBV10-3 with TRBJ2-3; possibly TRBD1 or TRBD2 for D (6 bases each). Trimming left V 3 bases short and J 3 bases short, with 10 bases between. The CDR3 loop spans 14 amino acids. Germline V gene sequence: CDR1 ENHRY, CDR2 SYGVKD. CDR3 amino acids: CAISDRGGTDTQYF. Here the CDR3 DNA reads TGTGCCATCAGTGACAGGGGAGGTACAGATACGCAGTATTTT.

This clonotype was seen a few times. The chain employs TRBV29-1 and TRBJ1-1, with unresolved D. Per germline, CDR1 SQVTM and CDR2 ANQGSEA. Trimming pared 4 bases from V and 4 bases from J, leaving 7 bases between. The CDR3 sequence is 11 residues long. The CDR3 loop reads CSVVQPTEAFF. In DNA form, the CDR3 reads TGCAGCGTTGTGCAGCCCACTGAAGCTTTCTTT. The full variable domain, in which reference TRBV29-1 and TRBJ1-1 provide the parts outside the CDR3, is SAVISQKPSRDICQRGTSLTIQCQVDSQVTMMFWYRQQPGQSLTLIATANQGSEATYESGFVIDKFPISRPNLTFSTLTVSNMSPEDSSIYLCSVVQPTEAFFGQGTRLTVV.

The V call is TRBV9, the J call TRBJ1-1; a weak D match, TRBD1 (5 bases). The V and J ends lost 5 bases and 3 bases respectively, with 8 bases between them. The CDR3 sequence is 12 residues long. The V gene's germline CDR1 is SGDLS and CDR2 YYNGEE. The chain's CDR3 is CASSPGHTEAFF. In DNA form, the CDR3 reads TGTGCCAGCAGTCCAGGGCACACTGAAGCTTTCTTT. Variable domain in full (rest from reference TRBV9 and TRBJ1-1): DSGVTQTPKHLITATGQRVTLRCSPRSGDLSVYWYQQSLDQGLQFLIQYYNGEERAKGNILERFSAQQFPDLHSELNLSSLELGDSALYFCASSPGHTEAFFGQGTRLTVV.

This rearrangement joins TRBV7-9 to TRBJ1-2; D is ambiguous. Trimming took 3 bases from V and 1 from J, leaving 9 bases between them. CDR1 and CDR2 (germline): SEHNR, FQNEAQ (reference sequence). CDR3 length equals 14 residues. In DNA, the CDR3 is TGTGCCAGCAGCTTGGACCGAGATAACTATGGCTACACCTTC. Its protein product is CASSLDRDNYGYTF.

The table lists this clonotype with a few counts. The genes are TRBV28 and TRBJ2-6; no clear D gene. CDR1 and CDR2 (germline): MDHEN, SYDVKM. The CDR3 sequence is 15 residues long. Trimming shortened V by 0 bases and J by 1 base, and 4 bases separated the two germline ends. The CDR3 bases are TGTGCCAGCAGTTTATGGGGTTCTGGGGCCAACGTCCTGACTTTC. It yields the protein CASSLWGSGANVLTF.

Ten or more counts support this clonotype. The chain joins TRBV7-6 to TRBJ2-1; D perhaps matches TRBD1 (6 bases). Germline-derived CDR1 and CDR2 are SGHVS and FNYEAQ. CDR3 length: 14 amino acids. Between the trimmed V and J ends, which lost 5 bases and 5 bases, there was a span of 13 bases. CDR3 in amino acids: CASSGKAGDNEQFF. CDR3 sequence (DNA): TGTGCCAGCAGCGGGAAGGCAGGGGACAATGAGCAGTTCTTC.

This clonotype was recorded many times. The chain carries TRBV7-9 and TRBJ2-5; 10 nucleotides match TRBD1. Germline assignment: CDR1 SEHNR and CDR2 FQNEAQ (reference sequence). With 5 bases clipped from V and 4 bases from J, the junction kept 10 bases outside the gene matches. The CDR3 totals 16 residues. The CDR3 is CASSPRDRGLGETQYF. Written as DNA, the CDR3 is TGTGCCAGCAGCCCCCGGGACAGGGGCCTGGGAGAGACCCAGTACTTC.

The rearrangement uses TRBV6-5 and TRBJ2-5; TRBD2 is a possible D gene (6 bases). There are 15 residues in the CDR3. Germline CDR1 reads MNHEY; CDR2 reads SVGAGI. The germline V and J ends were trimmed by 7 bases and 0 bases, with 15 bases remaining between them. The CDR3 coding sequence is TGTGCCAGCACCGGGGACTCGGCCCACCAAGAGACCCAGTACTTC. Protein: CASTGDSAHQETQYF.

In its sample, this clonotype was seen many times. This chain links TRBV7-2 with TRBJ1-6, with D uncertain. With 1 base removed from V and 7 bases from J, the gap between germline ends came to 8 bases. The V gene's germline CDR1 is SGHTA and CDR2 FQGNSA. This CDR3 contains 14 residues. The CDR3 loop reads CASSLGELNSPLHF. The DNA for the CDR3 is TGTGCCAGCAGCTTAGGGGAGTTGAATTCACCCCTCCACTTT. The full variable domain, with the rest looked up from reference TRBV7-2 and TRBJ1-6, is GAGVSQSPSNKVTEKGKDVELRCDPISGHTALYWYRQSLGQGLEFLIYFQGNSAPDKSGLPSDRFSAERTGGSVSTLTIQRTQQEDSAVYLCASSLGELNSPLHFGNGTRLTVT.

The table lists this clonotype with many counts. The chain employs TRBV2 and TRBJ1-4; D is undetermined. Per the germline V gene, CDR1 is SNHLY and CDR2 is FYNNEI. The CDR3 extends over 15 amino acids. Trimming removed 7 bases from V and 7 bases from J, with 19 bases in between. For the CDR3, the DNA is TGTGCCAGCACCACACCGGGCCAGAAAGGTGAAAAACTGTTTTTT. Translated, it gives CASTTPGQKGEKLFF.